These T cell receptor beta chains were read from a single sample in a study of blood T cell repertoires in COVID-19. TCRdb's table, derived via immunoSEQ multiplex PCR, lists solely in-frame clones and lacks some. The sample records about 240,000 clones, around four fifths being singletons. Sequenced sample: peripheral blood. These receptor sequences come from a woman aged 60-75 years with active or convalescent COVID-19. Each CDR3 is given with its conserved first and last residue. A D gene is named only where the DNA matches it firmly. For some rows the clone size is stated as once, few or many, or as a class when expanded; others skip it.

cdr3_aa: CASSPRSSNTEAFF
cdr3_nt: TGTGCCAGCAGCCCCCGTTCGTCGAACACTGAAGCTTTCTTT
v_call: TRBV7-2
d_call: NA
clone_size: NA
j_call: TRBJ1-1

cdr3_aa: CASSLRGDGELFF
cdr3_nt: TGTGCCAGCAGTTTACGGGGTGACGGGGAGCTGTTTTTT
v_call: TRBV6-5
d_call: NA
clone_size: once
j_call: TRBJ2-2

cdr3_aa: CASSSPLYTEAFF
cdr3_nt: TGTGCCAGCAGTTCGCCTCTCTATACTGAAGCTTTCTTT
v_call: TRBV6-5
d_call: NA
clone_size: NA
j_call: TRBJ1-1

cdr3_aa: CASSLGTGISGYTF
cdr3_nt: TGTGCCAGCAGCTTAGGGACAGGGATAAGTGGCTACACCTTC
v_call: TRBV5-6
d_call: TRBD1
clone_size: NA
j_call: TRBJ1-2

cdr3_aa: CASSLTSTGQNTEAFF
cdr3_nt: TGTGCCAGTAGTCTCACCTCAACGGGACAGAACACTGAAGCTTTCTTT
v_call: TRBV19
d_call: NA
clone_size: NA
j_call: TRBJ1-1

cdr3_aa: CASSLSAGGQPQHF
cdr3_nt: TGTGCCAGCAGTTTATCAGCGGGGGGTCAGCCCCAGCATTTT
v_call: TRBV27
d_call: NA
clone_size: NA
j_call: TRBJ1-5

cdr3_aa: CATREPPGDTQYF
cdr3_nt: TGTGCCACGCGGGAACCGCCGGGAGATACGCAGTATTTT
v_call: TRBV2
d_call: NA
clone_size: NA
j_call: TRBJ2-3

cdr3_aa: CASSLGRLASFKNIQYF
cdr3_nt: TGTGCCAGCAGCTTAGGGAGACTAGCGAGTTTCAAAAACATTCAGTACTTC
v_call: TRBV11-3
d_call: TRBD2
clone_size: NA
j_call: TRBJ2-4

cdr3_aa: CASTLRPGTRDEQYF
cdr3_nt: TGTGCCAGTACCCTTCGCCCGGGGACAAGGGACGAGCAGTACTTC
v_call: TRBV19
d_call: NA
clone_size: NA
j_call: TRBJ2-7

cdr3_aa: CASSYGAALREETQYF
cdr3_nt: TGTGCCAGCAGTTACGGAGCGGCACTAAGGGAAGAGACCCAGTACTTC
v_call: TRBV6-6
d_call: NA
clone_size: NA
j_call: TRBJ2-5

cdr3_aa: CASRRTGSIYGYTF
cdr3_nt: TGTGCCAGCAGAAGGACAGGGAGTATATATGGCTACACCTTC
v_call: TRBV2
d_call: TRBD1
clone_size: NA
j_call: TRBJ1-2

cdr3_aa: CASSPSIVGGGIQYF
cdr3_nt: TGTGCCAGCAGTCCCTCAATCGTTGGGGGAGGCATTCAGTACTTC
v_call: TRBV27
d_call: NA
clone_size: NA
j_call: TRBJ2-4

cdr3_aa: CASSLRLAGGETQYF
cdr3_nt: TGTGCCAGCAGCTTAAGACTAGCGGGGGGAGAGACCCAGTACTTC
v_call: TRBV7-2
d_call: TRBD2
clone_size: NA
j_call: TRBJ2-5

cdr3_aa: CASRKGVEQFF
cdr3_nt: TGCGCCAGCAGGAAGGGAGTTGAGCAGTTCTTC
v_call: TRBV5-1
d_call: NA
clone_size: NA
j_call: TRBJ2-1

cdr3_aa: CASTTSGQIYGYTF
cdr3_nt: TGTGCCAGCACCACGAGCGGACAGATCTATGGCTACACCTTC
v_call: TRBV28
d_call: NA
clone_size: NA
j_call: TRBJ1-2

cdr3_aa: CAWSVSSSGGNYEQYF
cdr3_nt: TGTGCCTGGAGTGTATCTTCTAGCGGGGGAAACTACGAGCAGTACTTC
v_call: TRBV30
d_call: TRBD2
clone_size: NA
j_call: TRBJ2-7

cdr3_aa: CAAKPGHLTDTQYF
cdr3_nt: TGTGCAGCAAAACCGGGACACTTGACAGATACGCAGTATTTT
v_call: TRBV6-5
d_call: NA
clone_size: NA
j_call: TRBJ2-3

cdr3_aa: CASSSSEGVADEQFF
cdr3_nt: TGTGCCAGCAGTTCCAGCGAGGGGGTTGCCGATGAGCAGTTCTTC
v_call: TRBV28
d_call: NA
clone_size: NA
j_call: TRBJ2-1

cdr3_aa: CASSFSRNTEAFF
cdr3_nt: TGTGCCAGCAGTTTTAGCCGGAACACTGAAGCTTTCTTT
v_call: TRBV12-3/TRBV12-4
d_call: NA
clone_size: NA
j_call: TRBJ1-1

cdr3_aa: CASSQSGTSEQFF
cdr3_nt: TGTGCCAGCAGCCAATCCGGGACTAGTGAGCAGTTCTTC
v_call: TRBV4-2
d_call: TRBD2
clone_size: few
j_call: TRBJ2-1

cdr3_aa: CASSLLLRSDIQYF
cdr3_nt: TGTGCCAGCAGCTTATTGCTTCGGAGTGACATTCAGTACTTC
v_call: TRBV11-2
d_call: NA
clone_size: NA
j_call: TRBJ2-4

cdr3_aa: CASSLRRGHQETQYF
cdr3_nt: TGTGCCAGCAGCTTACGTCGGGGACATCAAGAGACCCAGTACTTC
v_call: TRBV7-8
d_call: NA
clone_size: NA
j_call: TRBJ2-5

cdr3_aa: CASSRGAVTDTQYF
cdr3_nt: TGTGCCAGTAGTCGGGGGGCGGTCACAGATACGCAGTATTTT
v_call: TRBV19
d_call: NA
clone_size: NA
j_call: TRBJ2-3

cdr3_aa: CATSSRAYSGNTIYF
cdr3_nt: TGTGCCACCAGCAGTAGAGCTTACTCTGGAAACACCATATATTTT
v_call: TRBV15
d_call: NA
clone_size: NA
j_call: TRBJ1-3

cdr3_aa: CASSRVTGIATNEKLFF
cdr3_nt: TGCGCCAGCAGCCGGGTCACAGGGATTGCAACTAATGAAAAACTGTTTTTT
v_call: TRBV4-1
d_call: NA
clone_size: NA
j_call: TRBJ1-4

cdr3_aa: CASKGGNYGYTF
cdr3_nt: TGCGCCAGCAAAGGCGGTAACTATGGCTACACCTTC
v_call: TRBV23-1
d_call: NA
clone_size: NA
j_call: TRBJ1-2

cdr3_aa: CASSQEQGSYNEQFF
cdr3_nt: TGTGCCAGCAGCCAAGAACAGGGCTCCTACAATGAGCAGTTCTTC
v_call: TRBV14
d_call: NA
clone_size: NA
j_call: TRBJ2-1